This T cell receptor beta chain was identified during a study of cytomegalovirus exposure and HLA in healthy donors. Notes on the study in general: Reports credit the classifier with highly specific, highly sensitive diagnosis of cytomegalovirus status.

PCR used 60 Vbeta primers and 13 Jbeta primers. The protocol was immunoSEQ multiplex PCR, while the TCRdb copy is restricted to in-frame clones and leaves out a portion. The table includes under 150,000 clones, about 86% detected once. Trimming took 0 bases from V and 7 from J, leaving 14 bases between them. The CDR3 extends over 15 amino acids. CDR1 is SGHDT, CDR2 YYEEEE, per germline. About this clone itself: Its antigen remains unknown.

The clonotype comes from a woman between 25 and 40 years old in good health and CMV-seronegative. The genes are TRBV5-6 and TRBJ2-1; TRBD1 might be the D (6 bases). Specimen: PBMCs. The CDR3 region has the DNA TGTGCCAGCAGCTTGGGCCTCACTAGGGGGAATGAGCAGTTCTTC. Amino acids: CASSLGLTRGNEQFF.